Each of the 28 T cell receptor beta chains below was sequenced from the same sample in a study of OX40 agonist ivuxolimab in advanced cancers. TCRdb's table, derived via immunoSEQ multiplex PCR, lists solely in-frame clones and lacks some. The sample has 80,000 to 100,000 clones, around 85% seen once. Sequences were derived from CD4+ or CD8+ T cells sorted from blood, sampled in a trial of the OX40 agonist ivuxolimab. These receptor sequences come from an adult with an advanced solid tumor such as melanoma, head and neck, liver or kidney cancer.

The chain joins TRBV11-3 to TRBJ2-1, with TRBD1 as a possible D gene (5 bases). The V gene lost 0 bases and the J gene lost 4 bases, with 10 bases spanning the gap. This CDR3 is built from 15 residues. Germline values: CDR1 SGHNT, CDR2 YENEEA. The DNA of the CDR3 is TGTGCCAGCAGCTTAGAAGGGGTAGGTTACAATGAGCAGTTCTTC. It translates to CASSLEGVGYNEQFF.

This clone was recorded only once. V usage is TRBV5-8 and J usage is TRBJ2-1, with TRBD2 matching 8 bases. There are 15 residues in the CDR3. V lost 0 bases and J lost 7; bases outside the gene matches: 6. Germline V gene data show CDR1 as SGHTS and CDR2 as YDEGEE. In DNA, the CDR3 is TGTGCCAGCAGCTTGGGGGCGCCTAGCGGGAATGAGCAGTTCTTC. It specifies CASSLGAPSGNEQFF.

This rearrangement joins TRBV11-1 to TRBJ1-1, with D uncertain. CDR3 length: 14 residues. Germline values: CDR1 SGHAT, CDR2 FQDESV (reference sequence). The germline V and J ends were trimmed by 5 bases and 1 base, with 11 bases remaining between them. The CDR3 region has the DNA TGTGCCAGCAGCGCTCAAAAACAGAACACTGAAGCTTTCTTT. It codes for CASSAQKQNTEAFF.

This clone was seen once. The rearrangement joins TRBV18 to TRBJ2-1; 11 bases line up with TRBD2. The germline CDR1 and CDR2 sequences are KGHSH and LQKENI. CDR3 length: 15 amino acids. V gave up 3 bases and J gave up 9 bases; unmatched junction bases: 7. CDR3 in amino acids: CASSPQTSGVSEQFF. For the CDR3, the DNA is TGTGCCAGCTCACCCCAGACTAGCGGGGTGAGTGAGCAGTTCTTC.

CDR3 nucleotide sequence: TGTGCCAGCAGCCTTACAGGGACTTACACGGGCGGCTACACCTTC. Translating it yields CASSLTGTYTGGYTF. The rearrangement links TRBV11-3 to TRBJ1-2, with D perhaps matching TRBD1 (6 bases). The V and J ends lost 5 bases and 8 bases respectively, with 21 bases between them. The length of the CDR3 is 15 residues. Germline V lookup: CDR1 SGHNT, CDR2 YENEEA.

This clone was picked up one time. The CDR3: CASRQGSYGYTF. The CDR3 DNA sequence: TGTGCCAGCAGACAGGGATCCTATGGCTACACCTTC. The J gene is TRBJ1-2, the V gene TRBV6-5; the D gene is possibly TRBD1 (6 bases). The CDR3 loop spans 12 amino acids. Trimming removed 6 bases at V and 4 bases at J, with 9 bases between. CDR1 is MNHEY and CDR2 is SVGAGI in the germline V gene.

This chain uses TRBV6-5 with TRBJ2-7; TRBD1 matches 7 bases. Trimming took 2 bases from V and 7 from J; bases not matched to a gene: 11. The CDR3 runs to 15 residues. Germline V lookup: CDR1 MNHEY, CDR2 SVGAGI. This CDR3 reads CASSYARTGPQEQYF. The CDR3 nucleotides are TGTGCCAGCAGTTACGCCAGGACAGGCCCCCAGGAGCAGTACTTC.

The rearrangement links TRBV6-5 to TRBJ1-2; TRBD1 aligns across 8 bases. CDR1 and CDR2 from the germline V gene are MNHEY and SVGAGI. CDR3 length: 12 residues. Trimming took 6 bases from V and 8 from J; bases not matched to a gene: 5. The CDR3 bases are TGTGCCAGCAGGCCAACAGGGGGGGGCTACACCTTC. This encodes CASRPTGGGYTF.

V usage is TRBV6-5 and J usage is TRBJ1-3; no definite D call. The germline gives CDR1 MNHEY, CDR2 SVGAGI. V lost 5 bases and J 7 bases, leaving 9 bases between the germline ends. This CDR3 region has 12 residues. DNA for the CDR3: TGTGCCAGCAGTCCGCTTGGGAACACCATATATTTT. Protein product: CASSPLGNTIYF.

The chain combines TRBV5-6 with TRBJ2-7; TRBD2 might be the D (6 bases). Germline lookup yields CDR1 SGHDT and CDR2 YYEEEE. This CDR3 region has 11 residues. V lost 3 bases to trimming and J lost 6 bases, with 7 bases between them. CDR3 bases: TGTGCCAGCAGCTGGGGAGGCGAGCAGTACTTC. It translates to CASSWGGEQYF.

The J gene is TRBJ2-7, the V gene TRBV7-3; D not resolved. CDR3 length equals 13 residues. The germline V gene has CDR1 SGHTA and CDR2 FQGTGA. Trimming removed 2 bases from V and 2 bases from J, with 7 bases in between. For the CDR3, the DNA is TGTGCCAGCAGCTTAGCCAGAGCCTACGAGCAGTACTTC. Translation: CASSLARAYEQYF.

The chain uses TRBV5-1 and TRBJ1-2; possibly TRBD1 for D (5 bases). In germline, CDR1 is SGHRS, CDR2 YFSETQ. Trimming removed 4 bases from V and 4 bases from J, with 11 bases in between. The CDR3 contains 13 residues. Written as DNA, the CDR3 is TGCGCCAGCAGCATAGCCGGGGCCTATGGCTACACCTTC. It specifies CASSIAGAYGYTF. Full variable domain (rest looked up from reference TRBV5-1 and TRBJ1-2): KAGVTQTPRYLIKTRGQQVTLSCSPISGHRSVSWYQQTPGQGLQFLFEYFSETQRNKGNFPGRFSGRQFSNSRSEMNVSTLELGDSALYLCASSIAGAYGYTFGSGTRLTVV.

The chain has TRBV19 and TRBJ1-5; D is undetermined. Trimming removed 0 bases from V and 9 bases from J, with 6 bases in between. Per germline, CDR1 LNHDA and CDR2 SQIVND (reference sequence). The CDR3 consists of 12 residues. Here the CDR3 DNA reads TGTGCCAGTAGTATAGAGAGTTGGCCCCAGCATTTT. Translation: CASSIESWPQHF.

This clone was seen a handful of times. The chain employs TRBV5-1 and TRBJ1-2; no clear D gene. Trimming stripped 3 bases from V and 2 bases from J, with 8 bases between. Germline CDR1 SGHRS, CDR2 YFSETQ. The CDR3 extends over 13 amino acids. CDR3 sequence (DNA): TGCGCCAGCAGCTGGACGGAGAACTATGGCTACACCTTC. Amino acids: CASSWTENYGYTF. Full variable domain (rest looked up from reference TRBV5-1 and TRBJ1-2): KAGVTQTPRYLIKTRGQQVTLSCSPISGHRSVSWYQQTPGQGLQFLFEYFSETQRNKGNFPGRFSGRQFSNSRSEMNVSTLELGDSALYLCASSWTENYGYTFGSGTRLTVV.

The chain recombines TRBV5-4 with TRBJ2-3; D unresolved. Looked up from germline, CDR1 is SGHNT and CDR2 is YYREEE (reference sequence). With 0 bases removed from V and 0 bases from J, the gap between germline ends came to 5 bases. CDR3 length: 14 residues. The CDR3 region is CASSLETSTDTQYF. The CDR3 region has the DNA TGTGCCAGCAGCTTGGAGACTAGCACAGATACGCAGTATTTT.

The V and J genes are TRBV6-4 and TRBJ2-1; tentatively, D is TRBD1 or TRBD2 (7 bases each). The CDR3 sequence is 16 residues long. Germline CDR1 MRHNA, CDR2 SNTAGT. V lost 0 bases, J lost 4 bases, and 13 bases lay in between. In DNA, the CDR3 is TGTGCCAGCAGTGACTCGACAGGGAGGGCTTACAATGAGCAGTTCTTC. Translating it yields CASSDSTGRAYNEQFF.

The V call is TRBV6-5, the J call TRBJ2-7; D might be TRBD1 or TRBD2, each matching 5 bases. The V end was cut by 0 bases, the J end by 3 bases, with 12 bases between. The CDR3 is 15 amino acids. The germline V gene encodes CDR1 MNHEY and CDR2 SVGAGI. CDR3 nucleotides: TGTGCCAGCAGTTACTCTGGGACGGGAATCTACGAGCAGTACTTC. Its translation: CASSYSGTGIYEQYF.

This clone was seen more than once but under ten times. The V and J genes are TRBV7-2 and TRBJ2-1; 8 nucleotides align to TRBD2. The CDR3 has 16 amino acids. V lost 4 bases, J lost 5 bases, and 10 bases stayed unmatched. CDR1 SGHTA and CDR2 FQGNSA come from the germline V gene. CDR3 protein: CASSWIGLAGDNEQFF. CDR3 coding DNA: TGTGCCAGCAGCTGGATTGGCCTAGCGGGCGACAATGAGCAGTTCTTC.

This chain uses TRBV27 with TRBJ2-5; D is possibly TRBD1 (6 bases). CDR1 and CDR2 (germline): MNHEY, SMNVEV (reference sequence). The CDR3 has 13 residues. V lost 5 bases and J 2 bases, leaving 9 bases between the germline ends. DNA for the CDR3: TGTGCCAGCAGTCGACAGGTTCAAGAGACCCAGTACTTC. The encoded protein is CASSRQVQETQYF.

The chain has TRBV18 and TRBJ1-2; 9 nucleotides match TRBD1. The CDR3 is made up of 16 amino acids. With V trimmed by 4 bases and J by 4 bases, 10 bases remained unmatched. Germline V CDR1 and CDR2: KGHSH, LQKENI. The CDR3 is CASSLPGTGSPYGYTF. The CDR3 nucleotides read TGTGCCAGCTCACTACCCGGGACAGGGAGTCCCTATGGCTACACCTTC.

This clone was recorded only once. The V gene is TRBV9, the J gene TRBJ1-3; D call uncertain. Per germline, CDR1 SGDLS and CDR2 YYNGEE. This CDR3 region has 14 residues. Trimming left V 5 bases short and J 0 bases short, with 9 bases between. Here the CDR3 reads CASSSGGSGNTIYF. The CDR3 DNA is TGTGCCAGCAGTTCCGGTGGCTCTGGAAACACCATATATTTT.

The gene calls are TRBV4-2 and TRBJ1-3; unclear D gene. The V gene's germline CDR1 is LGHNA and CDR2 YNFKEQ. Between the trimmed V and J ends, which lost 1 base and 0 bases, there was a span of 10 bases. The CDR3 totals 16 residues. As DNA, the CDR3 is TGTGCCAGCAGCCAAGGGGTAGCCGGCTCTGGAAACACCATATATTTT. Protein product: CASSQGVAGSGNTIYF.

This CDR3 reads CASSQTGRNEQYF. The DNA for the CDR3 is TGTGCCAGCTCACAGACAGGGAGGAACGAGCAGTACTTC. This chain links TRBV18 with TRBJ2-7, with a tentative D call TRBD1 (7 bases). Per the germline V gene, CDR1 is KGHSH and CDR2 is LQKENI. The CDR3 totals 13 residues. V gave up 4 bases and J gave up 5 bases, with 12 bases separating them.

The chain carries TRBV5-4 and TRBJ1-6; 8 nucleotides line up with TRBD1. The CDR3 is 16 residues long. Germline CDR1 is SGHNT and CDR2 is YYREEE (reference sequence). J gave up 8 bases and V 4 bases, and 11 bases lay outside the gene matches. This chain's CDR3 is CASSIGLDRVDSPLHF. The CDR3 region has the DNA TGTGCCAGCAGCATCGGACTGGACAGGGTTGATTCACCCCTCCACTTT.

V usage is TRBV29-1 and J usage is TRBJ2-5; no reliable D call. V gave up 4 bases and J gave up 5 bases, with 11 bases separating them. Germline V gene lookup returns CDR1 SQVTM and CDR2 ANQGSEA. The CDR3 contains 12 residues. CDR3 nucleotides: TGCAGCGTTGCAACCCGGTATGAGACCCAGTACTTC. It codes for CSVATRYETQYF.

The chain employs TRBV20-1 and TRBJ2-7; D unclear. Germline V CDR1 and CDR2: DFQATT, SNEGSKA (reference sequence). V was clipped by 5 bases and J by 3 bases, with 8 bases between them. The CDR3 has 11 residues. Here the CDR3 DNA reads TGCAGTGCTCAAGACGACTACGAGCAGTACTTC. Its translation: CSAQDDYEQYF.

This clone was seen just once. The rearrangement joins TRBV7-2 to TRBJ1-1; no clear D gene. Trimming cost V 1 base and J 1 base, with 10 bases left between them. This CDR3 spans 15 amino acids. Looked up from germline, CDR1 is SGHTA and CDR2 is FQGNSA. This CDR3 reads CASSLGSGGNTEAFF. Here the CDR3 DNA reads TGTGCCAGCAGCTTAGGATCTGGCGGGAACACTGAAGCTTTCTTT.

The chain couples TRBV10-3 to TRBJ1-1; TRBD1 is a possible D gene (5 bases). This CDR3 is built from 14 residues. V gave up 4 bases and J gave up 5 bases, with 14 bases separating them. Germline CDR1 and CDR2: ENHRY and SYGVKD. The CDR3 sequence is CAISGAQGSTEAFF. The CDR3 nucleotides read TGTGCCATCAGTGGCGCCCAGGGTTCTACTGAAGCTTTCTTT.